This T cell receptor beta chain was identified during a study of T cell repertoires in cytomegalovirus infection. Per the germline V gene, CDR1 is LGHNA and CDR2 is YNFKEQ. The CDR3 runs 15 residues. J gave up 6 bases and V 1 base, and 6 bases lay outside the gene matches. MiXCR was run by TCRdb on the reads, yielding one entry per CDR3 protein. Among roughly 340,000 distinct CDR3 sequences listed, about 27% were seen once. Study-wide points: The ex vivo response was dominated by HLA-C-restricted CMV-specific TCR beta clonotypes. CMV carriers having the relevant HLA were flagged by cumulative public TCR beta family frequency.

In the case of this clonotype: As yet, its antigen is unknown.

This chain links TRBV4-2 with TRBJ2-1; TRBD2 aligns across 7 bases. This clonotype was obtained from a human donor in good health (CMV status not recorded). Some clones in this sample may be carry-over from other donors' samples. Sample: cultured PBMCs, taken from culture after CMV antigen stimulation. The CDR3, as DNA: TGTGCCAGCAGCCAAGTACTAGCGAAGGTCAATGAGCAGTTCTTC. Translated: CASSQVLAKVNEQFF.